This is a list of T cell receptor beta chains from one sample in a study of OX40 agonist ivuxolimab in advanced cancers. Method: immunoSEQ multiplex PCR; TCRdb's copy keeps in-frame clones and lacks some. The data hold over 60,000 clones, with about 85% observed a single time. The input for sequencing was CD4+ or CD8+ T cells sorted from blood, taken in a trial of the OX40 agonist ivuxolimab. These receptor sequences come from an adult with an advanced solid tumor such as melanoma, head and neck, liver or kidney cancer. The conserved cysteine and the conserved F or W are not part of the CDR3 here. The order of the fields is CDR3 length, J gene, V gene, CDR3 protein.

>12|TRBJ1-6|TRBV13
ASSHDRDNSPLH
>11|TRBJ2-3|TRBV10-2
ASSRQGTDTQY
>10|TRBJ2-1|TRBV5-1
ASSVGAAEQF
>10|TRBJ1-2|TRBV28
ASSFGNPSYT
>14|TRBJ1-1|TRBV5-1
ASSENPGVIDTEAF
>12|TRBJ1-5|TRBV19
ASSISNPGQPQH
>10|TRBJ2-7|TRBV29-1
SVGRGLYEQY
>11|TRBJ1-1|TRBV6-5
ASSYSGGTEAF
>11|TRBJ2-5|TRBV9
ASSVVEMGTQY
>13|TRBJ2-1|TRBV27
ASSIGLAGYNEQL
>12|TRBJ1-5|TRBV7-2
ASSAQGQGQPQH
>15|TRBJ2-5|TRBV10-1
ASSDGLAGVGSETQY
>13|TRBJ2-5|TRBV7-6
ASSLEGGNGETQY
>13|TRBJ2-1|TRBV5-1
ASSLLGQGFDEQF
>11|TRBJ2-1|TRBV27
ASADTPRREQF
>13|TRBJ2-7|TRBV7-9
ASSLLGTGAGEQY
>14|TRBJ1-2|TRBV7-2
ASSPQQASYLGGYT
>14|TRBJ1-5|TRBV7-6
ASSLGLTGANQPQH
>13|TRBJ2-5|TRBV4-1
ASSPRGELQETQY
>13|TRBJ1-1|TRBV6-5
ASSLRGLLNTEAF
>15|TRBJ2-7|TRBV27
ASSFVYGVRGGGEQY
>13|TRBJ1-5|TRBV28
ASSLAGGFNQPQH
>16|TRBJ2-3|TRBV7-3
ASSLHATSGSGTDTQY
>12|TRBJ1-3|TRBV28
ASSADLTADTIY
>11|TRBJ1-1|TRBV6-6
ASSYEENTEAF
>15|TRBJ2-3|TRBV7-2
ASSFGTSGSRPDTQY
>15|TRBJ1-3|TRBV5-1
ASSFQGIFHAGNTIY
>11|TRBJ1-1|TRBV7-2
ASSTGAGTEAF
>13|TRBJ1-2|TRBV6-5
ASSYTAHLNYGYT
>14|TRBJ2-7|TRBV7-9
ASSPNSRQSPYEQY
>12|TRBJ1-1|TRBV27
ASSLRDPNTEAF
>13|TRBJ2-7|TRBV28
ASSPSGQGDYEQY
>12|TRBJ2-1|TRBV28
ASIGGSVYNEQF
>12|TRBJ1-2|TRBV5-1
ASSPGQNYYGYT
>11|TRBJ2-3|TRBV6-6
ATKWGGTDTQY
>14|TRBJ2-1|TRBV5-8
ASSWGQMSSYNEQF
>15|TRBJ2-5|TRBV27
ASSLSQGGDRKETQY
>9|TRBJ1-5|TRBV6-5
ASSESQPQH
>13|TRBJ2-5|TRBV12-5
ASGQGQGAWETQY
>14|TRBJ2-1|TRBV7-2
ASRPPLGGVRNEQF
>13|TRBJ1-5|TRBV28
ASSFGQGNDQPQH